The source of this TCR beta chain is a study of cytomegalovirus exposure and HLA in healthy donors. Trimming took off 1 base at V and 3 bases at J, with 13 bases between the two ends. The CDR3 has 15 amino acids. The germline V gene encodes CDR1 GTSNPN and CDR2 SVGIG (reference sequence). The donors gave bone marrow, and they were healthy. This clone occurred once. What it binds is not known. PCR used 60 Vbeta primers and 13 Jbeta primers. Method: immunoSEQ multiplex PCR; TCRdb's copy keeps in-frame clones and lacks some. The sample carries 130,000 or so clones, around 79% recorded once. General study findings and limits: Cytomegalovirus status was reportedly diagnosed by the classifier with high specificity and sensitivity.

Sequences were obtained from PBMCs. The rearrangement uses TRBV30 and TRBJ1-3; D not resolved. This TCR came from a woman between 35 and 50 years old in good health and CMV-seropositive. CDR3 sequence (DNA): TGTGCCTGGAGTGGGAGGATCCGCTTTGGAAACACCATATATTTT. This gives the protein CAWSGRIRFGNTIYF.